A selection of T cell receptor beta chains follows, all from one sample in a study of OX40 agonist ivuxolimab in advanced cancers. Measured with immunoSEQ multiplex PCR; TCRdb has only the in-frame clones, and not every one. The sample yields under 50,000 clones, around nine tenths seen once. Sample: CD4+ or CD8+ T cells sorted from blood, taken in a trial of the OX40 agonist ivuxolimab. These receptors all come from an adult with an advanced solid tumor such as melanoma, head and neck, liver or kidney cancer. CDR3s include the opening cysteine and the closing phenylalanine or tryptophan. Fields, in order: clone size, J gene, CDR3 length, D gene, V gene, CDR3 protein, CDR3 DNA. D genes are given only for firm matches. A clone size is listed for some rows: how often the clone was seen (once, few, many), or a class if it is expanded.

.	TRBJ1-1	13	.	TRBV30	CARRQVGNTEAFF	TGTGCCAGACGACAGGTCGGGAACACTGAAGCTTTCTTT
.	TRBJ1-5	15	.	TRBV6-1	CASSEDVGQYQPQHF	TGTGCCAGCAGTGAAGACGTAGGGCAGTACCAGCCCCAGCATTTT
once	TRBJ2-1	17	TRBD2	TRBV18	CASSLLASSGAYNEQFF	TGTGCCAGCTCACTGCTAGCTAGTAGCGGGGCATACAATGAGCAGTTCTTC
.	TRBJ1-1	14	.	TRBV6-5	CASSYSRKNTEAFF	TGTGCCAGCAGTTACTCGCGCAAAAACACTGAAGCTTTCTTT
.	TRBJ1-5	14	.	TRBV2	CASSGVYSNQPQHF	TGTGCCAGCAGCGGAGTCTATAGCAATCAGCCCCAGCATTTT
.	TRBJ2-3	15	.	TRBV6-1	CASSEAERAADTQYF	TGTGCCAGCAGTGAAGCGGAAAGGGCGGCAGATACGCAGTATTTT
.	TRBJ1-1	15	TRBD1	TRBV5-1	CASSLQGALDTEAFF	TGCGCCAGCAGCTTGCAGGGGGCCCTAGACACTGAAGCTTTCTTT
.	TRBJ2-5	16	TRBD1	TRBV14	CASSQWDSPRLETQYF	TGTGCCAGCAGCCAATGGGACAGCCCTAGGTTGGAGACCCAGTACTTC
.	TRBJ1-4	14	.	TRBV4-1	CASRSIREGEKLFF	TGCGCCAGCAGATCGATCCGGGAGGGGGAAAAACTGTTTTTT
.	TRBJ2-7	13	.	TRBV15	CATSRDQGYEQYF	TGTGCCACCAGCAGAGATCAGGGCTACGAGCAGTACTTC
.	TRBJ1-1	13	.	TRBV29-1	CSGRGSANTEAFF	TGCAGCGGTCGAGGATCGGCGAACACTGAAGCTTTCTTT
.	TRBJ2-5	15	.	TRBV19	CASSISGHQQETQYF	TGTGCCAGTAGTATATCGGGACACCAACAAGAGACCCAGTACTTC
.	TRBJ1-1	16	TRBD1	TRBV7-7	CASSLVGGTENTEAFF	TGTGCCAGCAGCTTAGTTGGGGGGACAGAGAACACTGAAGCTTTCTTT
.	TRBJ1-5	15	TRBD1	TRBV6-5	CATLPIQGAEQPQHF	TGTGCCACGTTGCCGATACAGGGGGCTGAACAGCCCCAGCATTTT
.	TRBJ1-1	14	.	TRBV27	CASSLWGRYTEAFF	TGTGCCAGCAGTTTATGGGGACGTTACACTGAAGCTTTCTTT
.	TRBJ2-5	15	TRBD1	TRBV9	CASSISGQGTETQYF	TGTGCCAGCAGCATTTCGGGACAGGGAACGGAGACCCAGTACTTC
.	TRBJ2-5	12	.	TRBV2	CASSPDGPLQYF	TGTGCCAGCAGTCCGGACGGACCCTTACAGTACTTC
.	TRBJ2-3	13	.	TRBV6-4	CASSDGSTDTQYF	TGTGCCAGCAGTGACGGGAGCACAGATACGCAGTATTTT
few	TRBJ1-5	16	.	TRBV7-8	CASSSAYRVSNQPQHF	TGTGCCAGCAGCTCGGCTTACAGGGTCAGCAATCAGCCCCAGCATTTT
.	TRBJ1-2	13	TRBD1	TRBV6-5	CASSSGGGRGYTF	TGTGCCAGCAGTTCAGGGGGGGGGCGAGGCTACACCTTC
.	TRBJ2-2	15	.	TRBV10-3	CAISAQMGHTGELFF	TGTGCCATCAGCGCCCAAATGGGCCACACCGGGGAGCTGTTTTTT
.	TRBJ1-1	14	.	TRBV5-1	CASSLGDGGSKAFF	TGCGCCAGCAGCTTGGGGGACGGGGGAAGTAAAGCTTTCTTT
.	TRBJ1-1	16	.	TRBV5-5	CASSLAAETWNTEAFF	TGTGCCAGCAGCTTGGCTGCAGAGACCTGGAACACTGAAGCTTTCTTT
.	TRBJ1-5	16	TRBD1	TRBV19	CASKGGGGAGNQPQHF	TGTGCCAGTAAAGGAGGAGGGGGCGCGGGCAATCAGCCCCAGCATTTT
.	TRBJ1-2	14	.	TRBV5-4	CASSSGGGNYGYTF	TGTGCCAGCAGCTCCGGTGGAGGAAACTATGGCTACACCTTC
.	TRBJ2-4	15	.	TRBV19	CASSIPRTEKNIQYF	TGTGCCAGTAGTATCCCCAGGACAGAGAAAAACATTCAGTACTTC
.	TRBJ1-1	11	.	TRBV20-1	CSGAVNTEAFF	TGCAGCGGGGCGGTGAACACTGAAGCTTTCTTT
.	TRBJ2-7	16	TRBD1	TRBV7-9	CASSLGTGTGTYEQYF	TGTGCCAGCAGCTTGGGTACCGGGACAGGGACCTACGAGCAGTACTTC